This T cell receptor beta chain was recorded in a study of T cells in narcolepsy. Study-wide background: Healthy controls were enrolled alongside patients with narcolepsy type 1 or type 2.

Germline V gene sequence: CDR1 LNHDA, CDR2 SQIVND (reference sequence). V lost 3 bases and J lost 1, with 10 bases in between. This CDR3 spans 15 amino acids. Concerning this clone itself: No antigen is known for it.

General study findings and limits: No autoreactive T cell clone sequences appeared in some memory CD4+ repertoires. Autoreactive HCRT-specific and TRIB2-specific clonotypes were marked in same-patient CSF-versus-blood CD4+ comparisons.

Assay used: immunoSEQ multiplex PCR; TCRdb lists only in-frame clones, some missing. This table has tens of thousands of clones, over 80% appearing once. This TCR came from a human donor with narcolepsy. The rearrangement joins TRBV19 to TRBJ2-4; D gene ambiguous. The sequencing input was CD45RA- memory CD4+ T cells from PBMCs. CDR3 DNA sequence: TGTGCCAGTAGTATGACAAAGGTGGCCAAAAACATTCAGTACTTC. It translates to CASSMTKVAKNIQYF.